The 12 T cell receptor beta chains presented below share a single source sample, sequenced in a study of blood T cell repertoires in COVID-19. Profiled with immunoSEQ multiplex PCR; TCRdb holds only in-frame clones, not every one. The sample has some 83,000 clones, about 87% seen once. Sequenced sample: peripheral blood. The receptors were gathered from a man aged 55 to 69 with acute or convalescent COVID-19.

This chain links TRBV21-1 with TRBJ1-5. TRBV21-1 is given as a pseudogene. The CDR3 covers 15 residues. The DNA for the CDR3 is TGTGCCAGCACCAACCTCGAGAGGCGAGGGTCGCCCCAGCATTTT. It is translated as CASTNLERRGSPQHF.

This chain connects TRBV12-3 or TRBV12-4 to TRBJ1-5; maybe TRBD1 (6 bases). There are 13 residues in the CDR3. V was cut by 6 bases and J by 6 bases, with 12 bases left in between. In DNA form, the CDR3 reads TGTGCCAGCAGCCCCAGCAGGGGTCAGCCCCAGCATTTT. Translating gives CASSPSRGQPQHF.

V usage is TRBV5-5 and J usage is TRBJ2-7, with D unresolved. The germline V gene encodes CDR1 SGHKS and CDR2 YYEKEE (reference sequence). V was cut by 2 bases and J by 2 bases, with 11 bases left in between. The length of the CDR3 is 14 residues. CDR3 protein: CASSFLAEAYEQYF. CDR3 nucleotides: TGTGCCAGCAGCTTCCTGGCAGAGGCCTACGAGCAGTACTTC.

The chain carries TRBV6-5 and TRBJ1-5, with D possibly TRBD1 on 5 matching bases. The CDR3 totals 13 residues. V shed 8 bases and J shed 4 bases, with 12 bases lying between them. From germline, CDR1 is MNHEY and CDR2 SVGAGI. CDR3 protein: CASAPGLNQPQHF. In DNA, the CDR3 is TGTGCCAGCGCACCGGGACTTAATCAGCCCCAGCATTTT.

V gene TRBV7-8 combines with J gene TRBJ1-2, with D possibly being TRBD1 (6 bases). The CDR3 is made up of 15 amino acids. CDR1 is SGHVS and CDR2 is FQNEAQ in the germline V gene. V dropped 6 bases and J dropped 2 bases, with 16 bases sitting between them. CDR3 in amino acids: CASRGLQGANYGYTF. The CDR3 DNA follows: TGTGCCAGCAGGGGTTTACAGGGTGCAAACTATGGCTACACCTTC. Drawing the rest from reference TRBV7-8 and TRBJ1-2, the complete variable domain is GAGVSQSPRYKVAKRGQDVALRCDPISGHVSLFWYQQALGQGPEFLTYFQNEAQLDKSGLPSDRFFAERPEGSVSTLKIQRTQQEDSAVYLCASRGLQGANYGYTFGSGTRLTVV.

The V gene is TRBV14, the J gene TRBJ1-4, with D perhaps matching TRBD1 (5 bases). CDR3 length: 15 amino acids. Germline V gives CDR1 SGHDN, CDR2 FVKESK. V was clipped by 0 bases and J by 7 bases, with 12 bases between them. The CDR3 loop reads CASSQDRRRGEKLFF. The CDR3 nucleotides are TGTGCCAGCAGCCAAGATCGCAGGAGGGGTGAAAAACTGTTTTTT.

The chain couples TRBV5-1 to TRBJ1-2; D is ambiguous. Trimming left V 0 bases short and J 2 bases short, with 20 bases between. Germline CDR1 reads SGHRS; CDR2 reads YFSETQ. This CDR3 region has 18 residues. CDR3 DNA: TGCGCCAGCAGCTTGGTTCTTGGTTCGGAGGTCGGAAACTATGGCTACACCTTC. It encodes CASSLVLGSEVGNYGYTF.

The genes are TRBV5-1 and TRBJ2-5; D may be TRBD2 (7 bases). Germline V CDR1 and CDR2: SGHRS, YFSETQ. The length of the CDR3 is 14 residues. The V and J ends lost 1 base and 2 bases respectively, with 9 bases between them. The CDR3 DNA follows: TGCGCCAGCAGCTTGAAGGGGGGGCAAGAGACCCAGTACTTC. This gives the protein CASSLKGGQETQYF. The full variable domain, in which reference TRBV5-1 and TRBJ2-5 provide the parts outside the CDR3, is KAGVTQTPRYLIKTRGQQVTLSCSPISGHRSVSWYQQTPGQGLQFLFEYFSETQRNKGNFPGRFSGRQFSNSRSEMNVSTLELGDSALYLCASSLKGGQETQYFGPGTRLLVL.

The genes are TRBV6-5 and TRBJ1-5; D gene ambiguous. The V gene lost 6 bases and the J gene lost 2 bases, with 8 bases spanning the gap. Germline V gene sequence: CDR1 MNHEY, CDR2 SVGAGI. The CDR3 sequence is 13 residues long. CDR3 region: CASRRAGNQPQHF. The DNA for the CDR3 is TGTGCCAGCAGGCGGGCAGGCAATCAGCCCCAGCATTTT.

This clone was seen only once. The V and J genes are TRBV6-1 and TRBJ2-7; TRBD1 is a possible D gene (6 bases). The germline CDR1 and CDR2 sequences are MNHNS and SASEGT. This CDR3 comprises 16 residues. Trimming cost V 2 bases and J 0 bases, with 14 bases left between them. The CDR3 bases are TGTGCCAGCAGTGAAAAGACAGGTAGCCTCTCCTACGAGCAGTACTTC. It codes for CASSEKTGSLSYEQYF.

This chain uses TRBV27 with TRBJ1-6, with TRBD1 matching over 9 bases. The CDR3 contains 15 residues. Trimming took 4 bases from V and 7 from J; bases not matched to a gene: 5. The germline V gene encodes CDR1 MNHEY and CDR2 SMNVEV (reference sequence). The CDR3 DNA reads as TGTGCCAGCAGTTCTACAGGGGGCTGGAATTCACCCCTCCACTTT. Translated, it gives CASSSTGGWNSPLHF.

This chain links TRBV10-1 with TRBJ2-3; 9 bases align to TRBD2. The J segment lost 6 bases and the V segment lost 0 bases, leaving 7 bases of the junction unmatched. Germline CDR1 reads WNHNN; CDR2 reads SYGVQD (reference sequence). This CDR3 comprises 16 residues. CDR3: CASSESMAGGPDTQYF. CDR3 coding DNA: TGCGCCAGCAGTGAGTCGATGGCGGGAGGGCCGGATACGCAGTATTTT.